This T cell receptor (beta chain) came from a study of cytomegalovirus exposure and HLA in healthy donors. The donors gave bone marrow, and they were healthy. General study results and limits: Sequence variants that were highly shared formed a cluster that was likely a sequencing artifact.

Concerning this clone itself: Its antigen is not identified.

Researchers ran the PCR with 60 Vbeta and 13 Jbeta primers. Libraries were prepared by immunoSEQ multiplex PCR; TCRdb keeps only in-frame clonotypes and omits some of them. This table holds some 150,000 clones, about two thirds found once. J gave up 2 bases and V 4 bases, and 16 bases lay outside the gene matches. This CDR3 region has 19 residues. Germline CDR1 is SGHRS and CDR2 is YFSETQ. The specimen was PBMCs. This clonotype was obtained from a man aged 40-55 years in good health and CMV-seronegative. The gene calls are TRBV5-1 and TRBJ2-2; 8 bases match TRBD2. CDR3 sequence reads: CASSRESFYSGVNTGELFF. DNA of the CDR3: TGCGCCAGCAGCCGCGAAAGTTTCTATAGCGGGGTAAACACCGGGGAGCTGTTTTTT.